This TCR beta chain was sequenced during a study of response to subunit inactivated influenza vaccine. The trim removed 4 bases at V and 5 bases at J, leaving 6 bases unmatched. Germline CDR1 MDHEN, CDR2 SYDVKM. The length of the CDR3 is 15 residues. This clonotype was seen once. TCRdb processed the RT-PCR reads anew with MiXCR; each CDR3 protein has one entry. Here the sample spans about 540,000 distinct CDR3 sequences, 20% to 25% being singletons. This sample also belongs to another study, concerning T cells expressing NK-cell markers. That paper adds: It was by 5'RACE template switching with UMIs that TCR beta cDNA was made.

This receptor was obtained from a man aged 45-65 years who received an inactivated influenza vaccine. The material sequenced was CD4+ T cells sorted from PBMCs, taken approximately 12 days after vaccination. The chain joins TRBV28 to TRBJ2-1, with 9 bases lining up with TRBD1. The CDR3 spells CASSSQGARDNEQFF. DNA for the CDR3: TGTGCCAGCAGTTCACAGGGGGCTAGGGACAATGAGCAGTTCTTC.